The 21 T cell receptor beta chains below come from one sample, sequenced in a study of cytomegalovirus exposure and HLA in healthy donors. Use of 60 Vbeta and 13 Jbeta primers characterized the PCR. Using immunoSEQ multiplex PCR, the repertoire was profiled, and TCRdb retains in-frame clones only, with some absent. The sample has about 100,000 clones. The sample taken for sequencing was PBMCs. These receptors originate from a girl aged 10 to 17 in good health and CMV-seropositive.

The V call is TRBV12-5, the J call TRBJ1-6; possibly TRBD1 for D (5 bases). Germline CDR1 LGHNT, CDR2 FRNRAP. Trimming stripped 0 bases from V and 8 bases from J, with 5 bases between. The CDR3 has 13 residues. The CDR3 bases are TGTGCTAGTGGTTTGGTCAGGGATTCACCCCTCCACTTT. This codes for CASGLVRDSPLHF.

This chain links TRBV5-8 with TRBJ1-1; 8 bases align to TRBD1. The V and J ends lost 5 bases and 3 bases, in that order; junction bases with no gene match: 6. This CDR3 contains 14 residues. CDR1 and CDR2 from the germline V gene are SGHTS and YDEGEE. CDR3 loop: CASRYGTGYTEAFF. DNA for the CDR3: TGTGCCAGCAGGTATGGGACAGGCTACACTGAAGCTTTCTTT.

The rearrangement uses TRBV5-6 and TRBJ2-7, with a tentative D call TRBD1 (6 bases). Germline loops: CDR1 SGHDT, CDR2 YYEEEE. The V end lost 3 bases, the J end lost 0 bases, and 19 bases lay between the germline ends. CDR3 size: 17 residues. CDR3 bases: TGTGCCAGCAGCTCAGAATGGACCGGACAGAGCTCCTACGAGCAGTACGTC. Residues: CASSSEWTGQSSYEQYV.

The gene calls are TRBV11-2 and TRBJ2-7; D is unresolved. The CDR3 extends over 11 amino acids. The V gene lost 5 bases and the J gene lost 5 bases, with 7 bases spanning the gap. Germline loops: CDR1 SGHAT, CDR2 FQNNGV. Here the CDR3 reads CASSVGHEQYV. CDR3 coding DNA: TGTGCCAGCAGCGTCGGACACGAGCAGTACGTC.

The J gene is TRBJ2-5, the V gene TRBV5-1; unclear D gene. Trimming pared 4 bases from V and 4 bases from J, leaving 8 bases between. Germline loops: CDR1 SGHRS, CDR2 YFSETQ. This CDR3 is 12 amino acids long. The CDR3 loop reads CASSRSGETQYF. In DNA, the CDR3 is TGCGCCAGCAGCCGCTCGGGAGAGACCCAGTACTTC.

The gene calls are TRBV19 and TRBJ2-1, with TRBD2 matching 8 bases. The V gene's germline CDR1 is LNHDA and CDR2 SQIVND (reference sequence). Losses at the gene ends were 4 bases for V and 5 bases for J; bases not matched to a gene: 10. The CDR3 is made up of 16 amino acids. CDR3 loop: CASSNDGLAADNEQFF. Here the CDR3 DNA reads TGTGCCAGTAGTAACGACGGACTAGCCGCCGACAATGAGCAGTTCTTC.

This chain links TRBV9 with TRBJ1-1; maybe TRBD1 (6 bases). Trimming took 0 bases from V and 6 from J, leaving 15 bases between them. This CDR3 contains 15 residues. CDR1 and CDR2 (germline): SGDLS, YYNGEE. As DNA, the CDR3 is TGTGCCAGCAGCGTAGACGGGACACCGCGCTCTGAAGCTTTCTTT. Residues: CASSVDGTPRSEAFF.

The rearrangement uses TRBV5-1 and TRBJ2-3, with a tentative D call TRBD2 (5 bases). The germline gives CDR1 SGHRS, CDR2 YFSETQ. Trimming pared 1 base from V and 1 base from J, leaving 7 bases between. The CDR3 runs 14 residues. In DNA form, the CDR3 reads TGCGCCAGCAGCTTGATCGGGGGCACAGATACGCAGTATTTT. This codes for CASSLIGGTDTQYF.

The chain couples TRBV19 to TRBJ2-1; D remains unclear. CDR1 is LNHDA and CDR2 is SQIVND in the germline V gene (reference sequence). This CDR3 contains 17 residues. Trimming pared 5 bases from V and 0 bases from J, leaving 17 bases between. As DNA, the CDR3 is TGTGCCAGTAGTTTTTCCCTAGGCCAAAGCTCCTACAATGAGCAGTTCTTC. It translates to CASSFSLGQSSYNEQFF.

CDR3 DNA sequence: TGTGCCAGCGAGAAGGGGGCGTCTGCAACTAATGAAAAACTGTTTTTT. This encodes CASEKGASATNEKLFF. J is TRBJ1-4 and V is TRBV25-1; the match to TRBD1 covers 7 bases. In germline, CDR1 is MGHDK, CDR2 SYGVNS. CDR3 length: 16 amino acids. The ends lost 8 bases at V and 0 bases at J; junction bases unmatched: 9.

The rearrangement links TRBV6-5 to TRBJ2-5, with 9 bases lining up with TRBD1. This CDR3 region has 14 residues. Germline V lookup: CDR1 MNHEY, CDR2 SVGAGI. V lost 4 bases and J lost 3; bases outside the gene matches: 3. Written as DNA, the CDR3 is TGTGCCAGCAGTTCACGGACAGGGGAAGAGACCCAGTACTTC. It specifies CASSSRTGEETQYF.

The chain employs TRBV5-6 and TRBJ1-3; tentative D call: TRBD1 (6 bases). The V gene lost 8 bases and the J gene lost 1 base, with 13 bases spanning the gap. Per the germline V gene, CDR1 is SGHDT and CDR2 is YYEEEE. The CDR3 covers 14 residues. CDR3 nucleotides: TGTGCCAGTGGAAGACAGGTATCTGGAAACACCATATATTTT. Translating gives CASGRQVSGNTIYF.

The chain employs TRBV18 and TRBJ2-7, with TRBD1 as a possible D gene (5 bases). V was clipped by 0 bases and J by 2 bases, with 11 bases between them. CDR1 KGHSH and CDR2 LQKENI come from the germline V gene. The CDR3 has 15 residues. As DNA, the CDR3 is TGTGCCAGCTCACCACCTCAGGGTACCCCCTACGAGCAGTACTTC. The encoded protein is CASSPPQGTPYEQYF.

The chain joins TRBV28 to TRBJ1-5; 7 nucleotides align to TRBD1. There are 16 residues in the CDR3. CDR1 and CDR2 (germline): MDHEN, SYDVKM. V lost 6 bases and J lost 0; bases outside the gene matches: 8. The CDR3 DNA reads as TGTGCCAGCAGGAGAACAGGGGTCCTTAGCAATCAGCCCCAGCATTTT. This encodes CASRRTGVLSNQPQHF.

This chain uses TRBV7-2 with TRBJ2-4; 12 bases are a match to TRBD2. The CDR3 extends over 14 amino acids. Germline V gene data show CDR1 as SGHTA and CDR2 as FQGNSA. V lost 5 bases to trimming and J lost 15 bases; unmatched junction nucleotides: 11. This CDR3 is CASSATPGLAGAYF. The DNA of the CDR3 is TGTGCCAGCAGCGCGACTCCGGGACTAGCGGGCGCGTACTTC.

This CDR3 reads CASSEALLGQHTGELFF. The CDR3, as DNA: TGTGCCAGCAGTGAAGCGCTTCTGGGACAGCACACCGGGGAGCTGTTTTTT. V is TRBV2 and J is TRBJ2-2; 7 bases are a match to TRBD1. This CDR3 region has 17 residues. V lost 0 bases and J lost 3; bases outside the gene matches: 7. The V gene's germline CDR1 is SNHLY and CDR2 FYNNEI.

The chain carries TRBV19 and TRBJ1-1; tentative D call: TRBD1 (6 bases). The CDR3 runs to 15 residues. CDR1 is LNHDA and CDR2 is SQIVND in the germline V gene (reference sequence). Trimming took off 1 base at V and 1 base at J, with 10 bases between the two ends. The CDR3 is CASSIGTVSNTEAFF. The CDR3 nucleotides are TGTGCCAGTAGTATAGGGACAGTCTCGAACACTGAAGCTTTCTTT. The entire variable domain, with the rest obtained from reference TRBV19 and TRBJ1-1, is as follows: DGGITQSPKYLFRKEGQNVTLSCEQNLNHDAMYWYRQDPGQGLRLIYYSQIVNDFQKGDIAEGYSVSREKKESFPLTVTSAQKNPTAFYLCASSIGTVSNTEAFFGQGTRLTVV.

The chain uses TRBV7-9 and TRBJ2-7, with 7 bases aligning to TRBD1. CDR1 SEHNR and CDR2 FQNEAQ come from the germline V gene (reference sequence). V shed 5 bases and J 0 bases; nucleotides not matched to a gene: 10. This CDR3 has 16 residues. The CDR3 nucleotides are TGTGCCAGCAGCGCCCGAACCGGGACAGTCTCCTACGAGCAGTACTTC. Its translation is CASSARTGTVSYEQYF. Filled out from reference TRBV7-9 and TRBJ2-7, the complete variable domain reads DTGVSQNPRHKITKRGQNVTFRCDPISEHNRLYWYRQTLGQGPEFLTYFQNEAQLEKSRLLSDRFSAERPKGSFSTLEIQRTEQGDSAMYLCASSARTGTVSYEQYFGPGTRLTVT.

The chain uses TRBV5-6 and TRBJ1-2, with TRBD1 identical over 8 bases. The trim removed 4 bases at V and 0 bases at J, leaving 2 bases unmatched. CDR1 is SGHDT and CDR2 is YYEEEE in the germline V gene. The CDR3 has 14 amino acids. CDR3 region: CASSRDRPNYGYTF. CDR3 bases: TGTGCCAGCAGCCGGGACAGGCCTAACTATGGCTACACCTTC. The whole variable domain, remainder taken from reference TRBV5-6 and TRBJ1-2, is DAGVTQSPTHLIKTRGQQVTLRCSPKSGHDTVSWYQQALGQGPQFIFQYYEEEERQRGNFPDRFSGHQFPNYSSELNVNALLLGDSALYLCASSRDRPNYGYTFGSGTRLTVV.

The chain has TRBV4-2 and TRBJ2-2; 10 bases are a match to TRBD2. Trimming cost V 3 bases and J 1 base; bases outside gene matches: 5. CDR3 length: 17 amino acids. CDR1 is LGHNA and CDR2 is YNFKEQ in the germline V gene. This chain's CDR3 is CASSQALAGVNTGELFF. The CDR3 DNA sequence: TGTGCCAGCAGCCAGGCTCTAGCGGGGGTGAACACCGGGGAGCTGTTTTTT.

J is TRBJ2-7 and V is TRBV28, with 7 bases aligning to TRBD2. V shed 2 bases, J shed 2 bases, and the junction held 9 bases outside the gene matches. Germline V CDR1 and CDR2: MDHEN, SYDVKM. This CDR3 has 16 residues. The CDR3: CASSLSASAGAYEQYV. In nucleotides, the CDR3 is TGTGCCAGCAGTTTAAGCGCGTCTGCGGGGGCCTACGAGCAGTACGTC.